The 14 T cell receptor beta chains presented below share a single source sample, sequenced in a study of cytomegalovirus exposure and HLA in healthy donors. Primers included in the PCR were 60 Vbeta and 13 Jbeta primers. The assay was immunoSEQ multiplex PCR, and TCRdb's table has in-frame clones only and misses some. This sample has about 94,000 clones; 81% occur once, and the top ten carry around 10%. Material for sequencing was PBMCs. These receptors were taken from a human donor in good health.

The rearrangement links TRBV5-1 to TRBJ2-5; D is unclear. The end of the DNA aligns better with TRBJ2-7, so the J call may be wrong. There are 15 residues in the CDR3. Germline CDR1 SGHRS, CDR2 YFSETQ. The CDR3 sequence: CASSLVHDPSYEQYF. CDR3 nucleotides: TGCGCCAGCAGCCTCGTCCACGATCCCTCCTACGAGCAGTACTTC.

J is TRBJ1-5 and V is TRBV2, with 8 bases lining up with TRBD1. This CDR3 is 18 amino acids long. Unmatched junction bases numbered 12, after V lost 5 bases and J lost 0 bases. Germline lookup yields CDR1 SNHLY and CDR2 FYNNEI. The CDR3 nucleotides read TGTGCCAGCAGTTCCGGGACAGGTTCTTTTTATAGCAATCAGCCCCAGCATTTT. As protein: CASSSGTGSFYSNQPQHF.

The gene calls are TRBV4-3 and TRBJ1-1; no clear D. The V gene lost 3 bases and the J gene lost 2 bases, with 19 bases spanning the gap. The V gene's germline CDR1 is LGHNA and CDR2 YSLEER. The CDR3 is made up of 17 amino acids. CDR3 loop: CASSHPDLGKANTEAFF. As DNA, the CDR3 is TGCGCCAGCAGCCACCCTGACCTCGGGAAGGCAAACACTGAAGCTTTCTTT.

The rearrangement uses TRBV7-8 and TRBJ1-1, with D unresolved. Germline CDR1 SGHVS, CDR2 FQNEAQ. Trimming removed 1 base at V and 4 bases at J, with 7 bases between. This CDR3 is 13 amino acids long. As DNA, the CDR3 is TGTGCCAGCAGCTTAGGGCAGTCCACTGAAGCTTTCTTT. Protein sequence: CASSLGQSTEAFF.

This clone was observed a few times. The chain is built from TRBV6-7 and TRBJ1-5; TRBD1 is a possible D gene (5 bases). TRBV6-7 is an ORF, and what it does is uncertain. CDR3 length equals 16 residues. Trimming took 5 bases from V and 2 from J, leaving 16 bases between them. The CDR3 reads CASSARGGTGNQPQHF. In nucleotides, the CDR3 is TGTGCCAGCAGTGCCCGGGGGGGGACGGGCAATCAGCCCCAGCATTTT.

The chain couples TRBV27 to TRBJ2-5; 7 bases align to TRBD1. CDR1 is MNHEY, CDR2 SMNVEV, per germline (reference sequence). This CDR3 contains 15 residues. J gave up 1 base and V 4 bases, and 6 bases lay outside the gene matches. The CDR3 reads CASSYLTGTQETQYF. CDR3 nucleotide sequence: TGTGCCAGCAGTTACCTGACAGGGACCCAAGAGACCCAGTACTTC.

This rearrangement joins TRBV25-1 to TRBJ2-3, with 7 positions matching TRBD1. V dropped 1 base and J dropped 2; count of bases not matched to a gene: 3. Germline assignment: CDR1 MGHDK and CDR2 SYGVNS. The CDR3 is 15 amino acids. CDR3 DNA sequence: TGTGCCAGCAGTGAATGGAAGGGGGCCACAGATACGCAGTATTTT. Amino acids: CASSEWKGATDTQYF.

The genes are TRBV2 and TRBJ1-2, with 8 bases matching TRBD1. Trimming at V came to 6 bases and at J to 1 base, leaving 16 bases not matched to a gene. Per the germline V gene, CDR1 is SNHLY and CDR2 is FYNNEI. The CDR3 length is 18 residues. The CDR3 nucleotides read TGTGCCAGCAGCGAACCAGAAGGAGACAGGGGAATTAACTATGGCTACACCTTC. Amino acids: CASSEPEGDRGINYGYTF.

This chain links TRBV7-3 with TRBJ1-1; 8 bases line up with TRBD1. V was pared by 5 bases and J by 1 base, with 3 bases of the junction left unmatched. This CDR3 has 14 residues. CDR1 is SGHTA and CDR2 is FQGTGA in the germline V gene. The chain's CDR3 is CASSTGTGNTEAFF. CDR3 DNA sequence: TGTGCCAGCAGCACCGGGACAGGGAACACTGAAGCTTTCTTT.

This chain links TRBV19 with TRBJ2-3; TRBD2 aligns across 9 bases. V lost 10 bases to trimming and J lost 6 bases; unmatched junction nucleotides: 17. CDR3 length: 16 amino acids. Germline V CDR1 and CDR2: LNHDA, SQIVND (reference sequence). The CDR3 DNA is TGTGCCACCATGGCGCGGGAGGGCCTCCCTTCCGATACGCAGTATTTT. Residues: CATMAREGLPSDTQYF.

The chain carries TRBV6-1 and TRBJ2-3; 14 positions agree with TRBD2. CDR1 MNHNS and CDR2 SASEGT come from the germline V gene. Germline trimming cut 3 bases from V and 1 base from J; bases unmatched to any gene: 9. The CDR3 is made up of 19 amino acids. The CDR3 sequence is CASSDPGLAGGPGTDTQYF. CDR3 DNA: TGTGCCAGCAGTGATCCAGGACTAGCGGGGGGCCCTGGCACAGATACGCAGTATTTT.

V gene TRBV6-5 combines with J gene TRBJ1-2; D not certain. The V end lost 5 bases, the J end lost 1 base, and 5 bases lay between the germline ends. CDR1 is MNHEY and CDR2 is SVGAGI in the germline V gene. This CDR3 has 12 residues. CDR3 sequence: CASSGSNYGYTF. CDR3 nucleotides: TGTGCCAGCAGTGGGAGTAACTATGGCTACACCTTC.

The table lists this clone with a few counts. The genes are TRBV7-2 and TRBJ2-5; D perhaps matches TRBD2 (6 bases). The CDR3 is 13 amino acids. Germline V CDR1 and CDR2: SGHTA, FQGNSA. Deletions cut 3 bases from V and 4 bases from J, with 9 bases between. The CDR3 here is CASSFGGSETQYF. The CDR3 region has the DNA TGTGCCAGCAGCTTCGGGGGTTCAGAGACCCAGTACTTC. Together with reference TRBV7-2 and TRBJ2-5, the CDR3 gives the full variable domain: GAGVSQSPSNKVTEKGKDVELRCDPISGHTALYWYRQSLGQGLEFLIYFQGNSAPDKSGLPSDRFSAERTGGSVSTLTIQRTQQEDSAVYLCASSFGGSETQYFGPGTRLLVL.

CDR3: CASSPGTSGRANTGELFF. The CDR3 DNA follows: TGTGCCAGCAGCCCAGGGACTAGCGGGAGGGCGAACACCGGGGAGCTGTTTTTT. The chain employs TRBV4-2 and TRBJ2-2, with 16 bases fitting TRBD2. Per the germline V gene, CDR1 is LGHNA and CDR2 is YNFKEQ. CDR3 length equals 18 residues. After removal of 4 bases from V and 0 bases from J, the junction contained 2 bases not matched to a gene.